A single T cell receptor (beta chain) is shown here with its context. The data belong to a study of T cells after yellow fever vaccination. Study outcomes and limitations: Post-booster reappearance was seen for most primary-vaccination clones (about 96% CD4, about 88% CD8).

The CDR3 has 15 residues. The germline V and J ends were trimmed by 2 bases and 2 bases, with 12 bases remaining between them. Germline loops: CDR1 SEHNR, CDR2 FQNEAQ (reference sequence). From the 5' RACE reads, TCRdb called clonotypes with MiXCR, one entry per CDR3 protein. Among about 85,000 distinct CDR3 sequences listed, about an eighth were seen once. This TCR came from a man between 18 and 29 years old who received the YFV17D yellow fever vaccine. Material: CD8+ T cells not binding an NS4B(214-222) dextramer, sorted from PBMCs, obtained 21 days after the first yellow fever vaccination. The chain recombines TRBV7-9 with TRBJ2-5; D possibly corresponds to TRBD1 (7 bases). The CDR3 spells CASSLRAGQQETQYF. The CDR3 bases are TGTGCCAGCAGCTTAAGGGCGGGACAGCAAGAGACCCAGTACTTC.